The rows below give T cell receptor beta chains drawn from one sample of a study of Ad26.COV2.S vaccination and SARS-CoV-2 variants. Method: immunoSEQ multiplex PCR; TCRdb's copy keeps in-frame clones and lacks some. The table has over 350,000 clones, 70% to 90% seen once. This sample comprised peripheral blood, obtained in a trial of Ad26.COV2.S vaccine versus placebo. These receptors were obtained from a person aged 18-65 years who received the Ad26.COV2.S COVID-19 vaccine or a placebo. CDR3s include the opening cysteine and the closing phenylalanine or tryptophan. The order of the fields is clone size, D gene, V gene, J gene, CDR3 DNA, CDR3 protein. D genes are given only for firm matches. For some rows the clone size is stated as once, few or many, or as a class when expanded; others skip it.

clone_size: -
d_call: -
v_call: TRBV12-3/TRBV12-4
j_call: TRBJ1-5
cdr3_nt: TGTGCCAGCAGCCTCAACAGGAATCAGCCCCAGCATTTT
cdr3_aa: CASSLNRNQPQHF

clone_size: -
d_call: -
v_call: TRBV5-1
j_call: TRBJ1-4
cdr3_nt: TGCGCCAGCAGCTGGGGGCTTCCCGGTGAGGAGGGAAGGAATGAAAAACTGTTTTTT
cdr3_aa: CASSWGLPGEEGRNEKLFF

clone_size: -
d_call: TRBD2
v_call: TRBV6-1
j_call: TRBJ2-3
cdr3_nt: TGTGCCAGCAGTGTATGGGGCGCTAGCGGGGGGGTTACAGATACGCAGTATTTT
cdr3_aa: CASSVWGASGGVTDTQYF

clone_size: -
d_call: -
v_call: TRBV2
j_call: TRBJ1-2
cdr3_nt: TGTGCCAGCAGTCCTTTCGTAGGAGATGGCTACACCTTC
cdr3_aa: CASSPFVGDGYTF

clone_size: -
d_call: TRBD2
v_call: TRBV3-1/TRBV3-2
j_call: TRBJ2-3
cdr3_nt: TGTGCCAGCAGCCAAGATCATGGCGGGGGGACAGATACGCAGTATTTT
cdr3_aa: CASSQDHGGGTDTQYF

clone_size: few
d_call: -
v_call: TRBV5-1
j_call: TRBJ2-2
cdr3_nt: TGCGCCAGCAGGGCGATAACGAACACCGGGGAGCTGTTTTTT
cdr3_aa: CASRAITNTGELFF

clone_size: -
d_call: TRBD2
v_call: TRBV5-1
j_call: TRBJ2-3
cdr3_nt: TGCGCCAGCAGCTTGGATCTAGCGGGGGGCAGGACAGATACGCAGTATTTT
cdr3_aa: CASSLDLAGGRTDTQYF

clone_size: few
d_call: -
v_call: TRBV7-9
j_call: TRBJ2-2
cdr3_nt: TGTGCCAGCAGCTTAAGTGAGAAGCCCGGGGAGCTGTTTTTT
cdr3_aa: CASSLSEKPGELFF

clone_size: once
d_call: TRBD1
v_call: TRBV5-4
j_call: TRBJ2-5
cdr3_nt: TGTGCCAGCAGCTCCAACAGGGGGCTAGGCCAAGAGACCCAGTACTTC
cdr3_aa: CASSSNRGLGQETQYF

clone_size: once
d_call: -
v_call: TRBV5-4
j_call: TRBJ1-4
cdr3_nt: TGTGCCAGCAGCTTTCCGGGGATTGATGAAAAACTGTTTTTT
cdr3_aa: CASSFPGIDEKLFF

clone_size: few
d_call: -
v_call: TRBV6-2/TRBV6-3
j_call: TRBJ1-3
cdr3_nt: TGTGCCAGCAGTTACTCGATAAGAGGTGATGGAAACACCATATATTTT
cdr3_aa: CASSYSIRGDGNTIYF

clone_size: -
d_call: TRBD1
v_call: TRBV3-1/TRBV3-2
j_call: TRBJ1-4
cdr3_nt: TGTGCCAGCAGGCTGACAGGGATTGATGAAAAACTGTTTTTT
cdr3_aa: CASRLTGIDEKLFF

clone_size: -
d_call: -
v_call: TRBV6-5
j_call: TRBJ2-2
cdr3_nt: TGTGCCAGCAGATCGACTGCCAGGGAGCTGTTTTTT
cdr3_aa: CASRSTARELFF

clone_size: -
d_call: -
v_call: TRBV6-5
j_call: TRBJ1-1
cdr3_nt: TGTGCCAGCAGTTACTCTTACAAGCGTTACACTGAAGCTTTCTTT
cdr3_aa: CASSYSYKRYTEAFF

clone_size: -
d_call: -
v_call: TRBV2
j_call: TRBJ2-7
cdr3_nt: TGTGCCAGCAGTGTCCGGGAGGGGGCAAGCTCCTACGAGCAGTACTTC
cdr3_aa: CASSVREGASSYEQYF

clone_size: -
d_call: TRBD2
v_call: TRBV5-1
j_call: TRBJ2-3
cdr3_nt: TGCGCCAGCAGCTCCGGACTAGATCGCACAGATACGCAGTATTTT
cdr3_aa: CASSSGLDRTDTQYF

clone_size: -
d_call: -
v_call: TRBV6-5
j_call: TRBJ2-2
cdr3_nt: TGTGCCAGCAGTACCGACGGCCGCGTTACCGGGGAGCTGTTTTTT
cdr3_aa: CASSTDGRVTGELFF

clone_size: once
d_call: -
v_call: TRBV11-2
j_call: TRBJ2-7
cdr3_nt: TGTGCCAGCAGCCCCCCGGGCGGTCTCGAGCAGTACTTC
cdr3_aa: CASSPPGGLEQYF

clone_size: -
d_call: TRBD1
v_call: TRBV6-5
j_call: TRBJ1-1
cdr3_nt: TGTGCCAGCAGGGGGACAGCTGTGAACACTGAAGCTTTCTTT
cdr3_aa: CASRGTAVNTEAFF

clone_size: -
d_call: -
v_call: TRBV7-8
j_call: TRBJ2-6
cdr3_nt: TGTGCCAGCAGCTTTTCCTCTGGGGCCAACGTCCTGACTTTC
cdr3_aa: CASSFSSGANVLTF

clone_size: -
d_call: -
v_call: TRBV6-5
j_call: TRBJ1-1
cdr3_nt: TGTGCCAGCACTCCTGGACACTCAAATGAAGCTTTCTTT
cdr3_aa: CASTPGHSNEAFF

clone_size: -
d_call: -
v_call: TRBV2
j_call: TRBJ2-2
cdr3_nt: TGTGCCAGCAAGCCCACAGGGAACACCGGGGAGCTGTTTTTT
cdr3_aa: CASKPTGNTGELFF

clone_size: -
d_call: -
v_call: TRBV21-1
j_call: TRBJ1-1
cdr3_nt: TGTGCCAGCAGCCCACTCTTCCGGGACGGGAACACTGAAGCTTTCTTT
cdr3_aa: CASSPLFRDGNTEAFF

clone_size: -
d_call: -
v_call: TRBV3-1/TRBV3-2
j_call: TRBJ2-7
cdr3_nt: TGTGCCAGCAGCCAAGATCCCAGGGACGAGCAGTACTTC
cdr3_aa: CASSQDPRDEQYF

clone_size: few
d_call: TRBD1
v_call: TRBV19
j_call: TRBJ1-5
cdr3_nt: TGTGCCAGTAGTCCCAGGACAGGGGAGATCGGACAGCCCCAGCATTTT
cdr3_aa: CASSPRTGEIGQPQHF

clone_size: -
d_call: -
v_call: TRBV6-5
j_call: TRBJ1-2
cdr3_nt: TGTGCCAGCAGGCAGTCGACAGTCCCTTATGGCTACACCTTC
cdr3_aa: CASRQSTVPYGYTF

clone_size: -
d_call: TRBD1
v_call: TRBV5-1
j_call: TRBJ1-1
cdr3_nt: TGCGCCAGCAGCTACCAGGGGGCTCGGGGCACTGAAGCTTTCTTT
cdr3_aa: CASSYQGARGTEAFF

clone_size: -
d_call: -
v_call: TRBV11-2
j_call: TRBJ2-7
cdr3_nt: TGTGCCAGCAGGGGATTATACGAGCAGTACTTC
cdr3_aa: CASRGLYEQYF

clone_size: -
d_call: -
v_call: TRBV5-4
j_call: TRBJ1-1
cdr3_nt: TGTGCCAGCAGCCCCGACAGGAACGCCCGGGGGACTGAAGCTTTCTTT
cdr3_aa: CASSPDRNARGTEAFF

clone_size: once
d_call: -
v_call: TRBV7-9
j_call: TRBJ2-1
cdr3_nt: TGTGCCAGCAGCAGCCGGGACCCCTCTGGTCCCCGGTTCTTC
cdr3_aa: CASSSRDPSGPRFF

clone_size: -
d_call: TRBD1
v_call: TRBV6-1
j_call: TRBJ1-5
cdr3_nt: TGTGCCAGCAGTGAAACACAGGGGGGGCAGCCCCAGCATTTT
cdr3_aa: CASSETQGGQPQHF

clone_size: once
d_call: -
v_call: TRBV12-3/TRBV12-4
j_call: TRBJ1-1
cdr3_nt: TGTGCCAGCAGTCCCCCCCAGGGAACTGAAGCTTTCTTT
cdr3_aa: CASSPPQGTEAFF

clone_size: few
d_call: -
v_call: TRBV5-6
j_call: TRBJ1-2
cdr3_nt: TGTGCCAGCAGACCTGGACGGGACTATGGCTACACCTTC
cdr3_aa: CASRPGRDYGYTF

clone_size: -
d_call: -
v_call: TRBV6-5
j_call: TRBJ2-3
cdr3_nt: TGTGCCAGCAGTTACCGTCGGGGGAACACAGATACGCAGTATTTT
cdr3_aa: CASSYRRGNTDTQYF

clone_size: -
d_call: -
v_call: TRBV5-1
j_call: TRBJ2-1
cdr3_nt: TGCGCCAGCAGCTTGGCCGAAGGGTTTGAGCAGTTCTTC
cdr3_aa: CASSLAEGFEQFF

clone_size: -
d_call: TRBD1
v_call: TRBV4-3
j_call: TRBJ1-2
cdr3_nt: TGCGCCAGCAGCCAAGAAGGGACAGCTAACTATGGCTACACCTTC
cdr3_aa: CASSQEGTANYGYTF

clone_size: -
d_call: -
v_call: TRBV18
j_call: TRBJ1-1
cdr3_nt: TGTGCCAGCTCTCTAATACAGGGAATGAACACTGAAGCTTTCTTT
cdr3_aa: CASSLIQGMNTEAFF

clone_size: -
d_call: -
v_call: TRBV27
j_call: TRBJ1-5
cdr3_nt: TGTGCCAGCAGTTTATTAGGGGAATTGGGCAATCAGCCCCAGCATTTT
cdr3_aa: CASSLLGELGNQPQHF